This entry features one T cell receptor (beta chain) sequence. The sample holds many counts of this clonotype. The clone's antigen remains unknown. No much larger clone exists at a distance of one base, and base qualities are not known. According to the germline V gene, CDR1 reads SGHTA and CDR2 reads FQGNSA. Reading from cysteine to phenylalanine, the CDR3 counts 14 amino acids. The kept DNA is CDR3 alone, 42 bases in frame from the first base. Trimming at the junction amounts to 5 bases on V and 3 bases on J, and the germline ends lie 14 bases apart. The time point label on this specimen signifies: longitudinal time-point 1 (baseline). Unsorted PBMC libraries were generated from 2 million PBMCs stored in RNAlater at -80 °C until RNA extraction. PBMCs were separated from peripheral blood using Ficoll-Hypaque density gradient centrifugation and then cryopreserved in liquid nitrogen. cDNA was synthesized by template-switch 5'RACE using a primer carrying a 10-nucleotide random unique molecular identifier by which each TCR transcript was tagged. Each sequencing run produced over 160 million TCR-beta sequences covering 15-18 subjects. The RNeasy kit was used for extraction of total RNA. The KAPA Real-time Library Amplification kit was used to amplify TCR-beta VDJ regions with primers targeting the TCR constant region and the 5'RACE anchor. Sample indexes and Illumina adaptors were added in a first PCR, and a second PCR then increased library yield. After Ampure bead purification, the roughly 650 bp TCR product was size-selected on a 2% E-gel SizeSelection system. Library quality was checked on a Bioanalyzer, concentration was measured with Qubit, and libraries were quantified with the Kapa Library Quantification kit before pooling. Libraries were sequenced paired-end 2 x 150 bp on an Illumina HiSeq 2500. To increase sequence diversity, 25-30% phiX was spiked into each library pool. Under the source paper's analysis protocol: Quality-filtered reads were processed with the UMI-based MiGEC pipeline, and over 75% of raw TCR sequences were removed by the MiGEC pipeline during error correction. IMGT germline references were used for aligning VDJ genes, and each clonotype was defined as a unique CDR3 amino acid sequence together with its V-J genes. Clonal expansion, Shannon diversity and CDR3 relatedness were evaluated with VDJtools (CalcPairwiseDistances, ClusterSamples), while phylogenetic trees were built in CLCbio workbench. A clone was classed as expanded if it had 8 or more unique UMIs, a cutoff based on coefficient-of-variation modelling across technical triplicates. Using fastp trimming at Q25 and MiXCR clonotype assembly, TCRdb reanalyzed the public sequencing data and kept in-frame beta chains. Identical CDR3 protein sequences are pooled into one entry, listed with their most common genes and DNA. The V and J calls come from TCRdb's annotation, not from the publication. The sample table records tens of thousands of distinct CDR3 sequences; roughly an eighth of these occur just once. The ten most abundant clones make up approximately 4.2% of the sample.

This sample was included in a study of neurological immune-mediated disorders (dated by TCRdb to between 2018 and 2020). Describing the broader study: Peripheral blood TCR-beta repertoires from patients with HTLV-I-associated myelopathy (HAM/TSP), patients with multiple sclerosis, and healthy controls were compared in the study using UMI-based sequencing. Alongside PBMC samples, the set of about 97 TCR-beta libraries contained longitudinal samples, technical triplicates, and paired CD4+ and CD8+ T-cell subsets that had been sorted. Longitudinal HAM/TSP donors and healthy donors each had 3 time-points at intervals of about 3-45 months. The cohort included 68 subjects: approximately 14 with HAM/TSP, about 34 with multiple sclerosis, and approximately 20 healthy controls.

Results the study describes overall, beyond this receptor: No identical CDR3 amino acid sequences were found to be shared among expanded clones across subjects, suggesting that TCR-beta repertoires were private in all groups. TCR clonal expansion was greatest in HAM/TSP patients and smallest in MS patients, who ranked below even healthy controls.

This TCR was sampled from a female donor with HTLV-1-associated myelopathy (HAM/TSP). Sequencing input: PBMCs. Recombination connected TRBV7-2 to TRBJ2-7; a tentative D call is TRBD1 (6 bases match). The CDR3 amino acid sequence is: CASSPGDRYYEQYF. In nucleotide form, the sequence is TGTGCCAGCAGCCCAGGAGACAGGTACTACGAGCAGTACTTC.